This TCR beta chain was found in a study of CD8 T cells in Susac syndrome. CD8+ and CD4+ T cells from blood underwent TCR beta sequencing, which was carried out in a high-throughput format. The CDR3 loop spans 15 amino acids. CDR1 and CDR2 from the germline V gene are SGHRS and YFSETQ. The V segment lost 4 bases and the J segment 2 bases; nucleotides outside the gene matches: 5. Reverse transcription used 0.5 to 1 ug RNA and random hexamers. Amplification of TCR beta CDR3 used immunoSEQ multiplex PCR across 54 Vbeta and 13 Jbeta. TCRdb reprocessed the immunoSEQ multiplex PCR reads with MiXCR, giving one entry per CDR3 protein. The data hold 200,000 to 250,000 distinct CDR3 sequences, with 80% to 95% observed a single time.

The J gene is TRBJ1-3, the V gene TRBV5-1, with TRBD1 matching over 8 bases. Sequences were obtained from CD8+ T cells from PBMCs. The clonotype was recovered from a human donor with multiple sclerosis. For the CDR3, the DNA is TGCGCCAGCAGCGTAGACAGGGGAGCTGGAAACACCATATATTTT. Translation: CASSVDRGAGNTIYF.